Here is one T cell receptor (beta chain) with its context. This record belongs to a study of blood T cells in healthy people across ages. Study context: About one barcoded beta molecule per two T cells was captured by template switching.

The CDR3 extends over 12 amino acids. Germline-derived CDR1 and CDR2 are DFQATT and SNEGSKA (reference sequence). A sample-barcoded 5' primer and a J-beta primer mix were used in a second PCR of roughly 6 to 11 cycles. TCRdb ran MiXCR on the 5' RACE reads and lists one entry per CDR3 protein. Here the sample spans some 1.4 million distinct CDR3 sequences, about 40% being singletons. The V gene is TRBV20-1, the J gene TRBJ1-4, with TRBD1 matching over 8 bases. The receptor comes from a woman in her late teens or twenties in good health. The sample taken for sequencing was blood. CDR3 residues: CGTQGASEKLFF. CDR3 DNA sequence: TGCGGTACTCAGGGGGCATCTGAAAAACTGTTTTTT.